This TCR beta chain was captured in a study of CD8 T cells in ankylosing spondylitis. The CDR3 sequence is 14 residues long. Germline V CDR1 and CDR2: PRHDT, FYEKMQ (reference sequence). Between the trimmed V and J ends, which lost 6 bases and 8 bases, there was a span of 16 bases. Quantitative 5'-RACE with molecular barcodes was used to make the TCR beta libraries. TCRdb re-derived calls from the 5' RACE reads in MiXCR, one entry per CDR3 protein. This table has approximately 200,000 distinct CDR3 sequences, roughly 13% appearing once. V is TRBV13 and J is TRBJ1-4, with unresolved D. Material for sequencing was blood, either unsorted or a sorted T cell fraction (not recorded which). This sequence was found in a male donor with ankylosing spondylitis or in good health (not recorded which). CDR3 loop: CASSSGPPGEKLFF. The CDR3 DNA is TGTGCCAGCAGTTCTGGACCGCCGGGGGAAAAACTGTTTTTT.